Following are 29 T cell receptor beta chains from one sample sequenced in a study of blood T cell repertoires in COVID-19. The protocol was immunoSEQ multiplex PCR, while the TCRdb copy is restricted to in-frame clones and leaves out a portion. The sample has 45,000 to 50,000 clones; roughly nine tenths are singletons. The source material was peripheral blood. The receptors here all came from a human donor in a cohort sampled during active COVID-19.

The chain joins TRBV6-1 to TRBJ2-1; 11 bases match TRBD2. The CDR3 spans 17 residues. V lost 2 bases and J lost 0; bases outside the gene matches: 3. Germline V gene lookup returns CDR1 MNHNS and CDR2 SASEGT. CDR3 sequence: CASSETSGGSSYNEQFF. In DNA form, the CDR3 reads TGTGCCAGCAGTGAAACTAGCGGGGGTAGCTCCTACAATGAGCAGTTCTTC.

The chain carries TRBV24-1 and TRBJ1-5; unclear D gene. The CDR3 runs to 20 residues. Trimming cost V 4 bases and J 2 bases, with 26 bases left between them. CDR1 and CDR2 from the germline V gene are KGHDR and SFDVKD. The CDR3 bases are TGTGCCACCAGTGACCGGATTACTAGCTCTAGGAGTTGGGGCAATCAGCCCCAGCATTTT. Its translation: CATSDRITSSRSWGNQPQHF.

This clone was seen more than once but under ten times. This chain connects TRBV5-1 to TRBJ2-7; D is uncertain. The CDR3 spans 11 residues. Germline values: CDR1 SGHRS, CDR2 YFSETQ. V lost 6 bases and J lost 3, with 7 bases in between. CDR3 region: CASTANYEQYF. The CDR3, as DNA: TGCGCCAGCACCGCTAACTACGAGCAGTACTTC.

The CDR3 nucleotides read TGTGCCAGCAGCGGGACAGGGGGCTCTGCGGTCGTTGATACGCAGTATTTT. Its translation: CASSGTGGSAVVDTQYF. The V and J genes are TRBV5-4 and TRBJ2-3, with 12 bases aligning to TRBD1. CDR1 and CDR2 from the germline V gene are SGHNT and YYREEE (reference sequence). The CDR3 contains 17 residues. V was clipped by 4 bases and J by 6 bases; unmatched bases: 12.

This clone was observed once. The chain carries TRBV29-1 and TRBJ2-3, with a possible D match to TRBD1 (6 bases). The CDR3 is 14 amino acids. Trimming took 4 bases from V and 2 from J, leaving 13 bases between them. The germline V gene has CDR1 SQVTM and CDR2 ANQGSEA. DNA of the CDR3: TGCAGCGTTGGAGGAGGACAGCTCACAGATACGCAGTATTTT. This encodes CSVGGGQLTDTQYF.

V gene TRBV5-5 combines with J gene TRBJ2-2; D uncertain. Trimming pared 0 bases from V and 0 bases from J, leaving 3 bases between. The germline CDR1 and CDR2 sequences are SGHKS and YYEKEE (reference sequence). This CDR3 has 14 amino acids. CDR3 nucleotides: TGTGCCAGCAGCTTGGGGCCGAACACCGGGGAGCTGTTTTTT. Translating it yields CASSLGPNTGELFF.

This clone showed up just a few times. Other DNA sequences in the sample encode the same CDR3. The chain couples TRBV5-4 to TRBJ1-5; 9 bases match TRBD1. This CDR3 is built from 15 residues. From germline, CDR1 is SGHNT and CDR2 YYREEE (reference sequence). The V segment lost 0 bases and the J segment 4 bases; nucleotides outside the gene matches: 2. The CDR3 protein is CASSLGTGVNQPQHF. Here the CDR3 DNA reads TGTGCCAGCAGCTTGGGGACAGGGGTAAATCAGCCCCAGCATTTT.

V and J are TRBV7-2 and TRBJ2-1, with TRBD2 matching over 12 bases. With 4 bases clipped from V and 5 bases from J, the junction kept 3 bases outside the gene matches. This CDR3 contains 15 residues. Germline V gene lookup returns CDR1 SGHTA and CDR2 FQGNSA. CDR3 coding DNA: TGTGCCAGCAGCTGGACTAGCGGGGTAGACAATGAGCAGTTCTTC. It translates to CASSWTSGVDNEQFF.

V usage is TRBV6-1 and J usage is TRBJ1-1; D perhaps matches TRBD1 (6 bases). Trimming took 3 bases from V and 0 from J, leaving 14 bases between them. The CDR3 totals 16 residues. Germline V gene sequence: CDR1 MNHNS, CDR2 SASEGT. The CDR3 region has the DNA TGTGCCAGCAGTGAGCCGGGGGGGCCGCTGAACACTGAAGCTTTCTTT. Encoded protein: CASSEPGGPLNTEAFF.

The J gene is TRBJ2-1, the V gene TRBV4-1; 10 bases are shared with TRBD2. The length of the CDR3 is 13 residues. The V gene end was trimmed by 4 bases and the J gene end by 14 bases; junction bases not matched to a gene: 8. Germline V gene sequence: CDR1 MGHRA, CDR2 YSYEKL. The CDR3 DNA follows: TGCGCCAGCAGCCTTATAGCGGGGGGCACCGAGTTCTTC. It encodes CASSLIAGGTEFF.

This chain connects TRBV11-2 to TRBJ2-1; 7 positions match TRBD2. CDR3 size: 15 residues. Looked up from germline, CDR1 is SGHAT and CDR2 is FQNNGV. V dropped 2 bases and J dropped 3; count of bases not matched to a gene: 4. The CDR3 region is CASSLPLANYNEQFF. The CDR3 nucleotides read TGTGCCAGCAGCTTACCACTAGCGAACTACAATGAGCAGTTCTTC.

The V and J genes are TRBV30 and TRBJ1-1, with D perhaps TRBD1 (6 bases). Looked up from germline, CDR1 is GTSNPN and CDR2 is SVGIG (reference sequence). V was cut by 4 bases and J by 3 bases, with 12 bases left in between. The CDR3 has 13 amino acids. CDR3 in amino acids: CAWKGGADTEAFF. The CDR3 DNA sequence: TGTGCCTGGAAGGGGGGGGCGGACACTGAAGCTTTCTTT.

The table lists this clone with a few counts. The chain carries TRBV4-2 and TRBJ2-2; 9 bases fit TRBD1. Trimming took 4 bases from V and 1 from J; bases not matched to a gene: 19. Germline CDR1 reads LGHNA; CDR2 reads YNFKEQ. The CDR3 covers 21 residues. In DNA form, the CDR3 reads TGTGCCAGCAGCCCTGCCAGCTGGGACTCACAGGGGGCGGTGAACACCGGGGAGCTGTTTTTT. It specifies CASSPASWDSQGAVNTGELFF.

The chain carries TRBV30 and TRBJ1-5; D unclear. CDR1 and CDR2 from the germline V gene are GTSNPN and SVGIG (reference sequence). V lost 2 bases to trimming and J lost 4 bases, with 15 bases between them. The CDR3 consists of 15 residues. CDR3 in amino acids: CAWSYTSGFNQPQHF. Here the CDR3 DNA reads TGTGCCTGGAGTTATACCTCAGGATTTAATCAGCCCCAGCATTTT.

The J gene is TRBJ1-2, the V gene TRBV27, with TRBD1 as a possible D gene (6 bases). This CDR3 is 14 amino acids long. The V gene lost 3 bases and the J gene lost 4 bases, with 12 bases spanning the gap. The germline V gene has CDR1 MNHEY and CDR2 SMNVEV (reference sequence). This chain's CDR3 is CASSLGGHSYGYTF. Written as DNA, the CDR3 is TGTGCCAGCAGTTTGGGGGGGCACTCCTATGGCTACACCTTC.

This clone was seen once. CDR3 coding DNA: TGTGCCAGCAGCCCCCTCTCTGGAAACACCATATATTTT. This gives the protein CASSPLSGNTIYF. The chain is built from TRBV9 and TRBJ1-3; no reliable D call. Germline values: CDR1 SGDLS, CDR2 YYNGEE. The V end was cut by 4 bases, the J end by 0 bases, with 5 bases between. CDR3 length: 13 residues. The whole variable domain, filled in from reference TRBV9 and TRBJ1-3, reads DSGVTQTPKHLITATGQRVTLRCSPRSGDLSVYWYQQSLDQGLQFLIQYYNGEERAKGNILERFSAQQFPDLHSELNLSSLELGDSALYFCASSPLSGNTIYFGEGSWLTVV.

The gene calls are TRBV25-1 and TRBJ1-6, with 9 bases that match TRBD1. Trimming removed 6 bases from V and 5 bases from J; junction bases left unmatched: 2. This CDR3 is 14 amino acids long. Germline values: CDR1 MGHDK, CDR2 SYGVNS. CDR3 sequence (DNA): TGTGCCAGCAGGGGACAGGGACATAATTCACCCCTCCACTTT. This encodes CASRGQGHNSPLHF.

This chain connects TRBV18 to TRBJ2-1; TRBD1 matches 8 bases. Germline loops: CDR1 KGHSH, CDR2 LQKENI. V shed 6 bases, J shed 2 bases, and the junction held 9 bases outside the gene matches. The CDR3 extends over 16 amino acids. CDR3: CASSDRVTGTYNEQFF. CDR3 sequence (DNA): TGTGCCAGCTCGGACAGGGTAACGGGAACCTACAATGAGCAGTTCTTC. Combining the CDR3 with reference TRBV18 and TRBJ2-1 gives the whole variable domain NAGVMQNPRHLVRRRGQEARLRCSPMKGHSHVYWYRQLPEEGLKFMVYLQKENIIDESGMPKERFSAEFPKEGPSILRIQQVVRGDSAAYFCASSDRVTGTYNEQFFGPGTRLTVL.

The CDR3 protein is CASTGSGGHEQFF. As DNA, the CDR3 is TGTGCCAGCACCGGATCGGGGGGTCATGAGCAGTTCTTC. V and J are TRBV5-6 and TRBJ2-1; the match to TRBD2 covers 7 bases. The CDR3 is 13 residues long. In germline, CDR1 is SGHDT, CDR2 YYEEEE. V lost 6 bases and J lost 8; bases outside the gene matches: 8.

This clone was counted a few times. The gene calls are TRBV5-4 and TRBJ2-7, with D possibly TRBD1 on 6 matching bases. Per germline, CDR1 SGHNT and CDR2 YYREEE (reference sequence). The CDR3 has 16 amino acids. V was pared by 3 bases and J by 2 bases, with 18 bases between. The CDR3 sequence: CASSSGRDTRTYEQYF. The CDR3 DNA follows: TGTGCCAGCAGCTCAGGCCGGGACACTCGAACCTACGAGCAGTACTTC.

Only one count was recorded for this clone. The V and J genes are TRBV12-5 and TRBJ2-7; weak D call: TRBD2 (5 bases). The V end lost 5 bases, the J end lost 0 bases, and 5 bases lay between the germline ends. The CDR3 covers 12 residues. CDR1 and CDR2 (germline): LGHNT, FRNRAP. DNA of the CDR3: TGTGCTAGTGGTCGGGACTCCTACGAGCAGTACTTC. Protein sequence: CASGRDSYEQYF.

The CDR3 DNA follows: TGTGCCAGCAGCTCCGAACTAGGGCGCGGCAACTACAATGAGCAGTTCTTC. Protein product: CASSSELGRGNYNEQFF. The chain uses TRBV7-2 and TRBJ2-1; possibly TRBD2 for D (5 bases). Trimming removed 4 bases from V and 3 bases from J, with 19 bases in between. CDR1 SGHTA and CDR2 FQGNSA come from the germline V gene. This CDR3 contains 17 residues. Filled out from reference TRBV7-2 and TRBJ2-1, the complete variable domain reads GAGVSQSPSNKVTEKGKDVELRCDPISGHTALYWYRQSLGQGLEFLIYFQGNSAPDKSGLPSDRFSAERTGGSVSTLTIQRTQQEDSAVYLCASSSELGRGNYNEQFFGPGTRLTVL.

V and J are TRBV27 and TRBJ1-1; no clear D. This CDR3 is 14 amino acids long. Germline CDR1 reads MNHEY; CDR2 reads SMNVEV (reference sequence). The V and J ends lost 1 base and 5 bases respectively, with 11 bases between them. CDR3 sequence (DNA): TGTGCCAGCAGTTTATACAGAGATCAAACTGAAGCTTTCTTT. Translating it yields CASSLYRDQTEAFF.

This chain links TRBV5-1 with TRBJ2-7, with D possibly TRBD1 on 5 matching bases. Looked up from germline, CDR1 is SGHRS and CDR2 is YFSETQ. V was pared by 7 bases and J by 3 bases, with 17 bases between. The CDR3 length is 14 residues. The CDR3 sequence is CASALGEHFYEQYF. The CDR3 nucleotides are TGCGCCAGCGCCTTAGGGGAACATTTCTACGAGCAGTACTTC.

The chain carries TRBV12-5 and TRBJ2-7, with 7 bases matching TRBD2. Germline V lookup: CDR1 LGHNT, CDR2 FRNRAP. CDR3 size: 14 residues. V dropped 8 bases and J dropped 0; count of bases not matched to a gene: 7. CDR3 DNA: TGTGCTAGTTCGGCTAGCGGATCCTCCTACGAGCAGTACTTC. Its translation is CASSASGSSYEQYF.

The chain is built from TRBV27 and TRBJ2-5; 11 bases line up with TRBD2. Germline V gene sequence: CDR1 MNHEY, CDR2 SMNVEV (reference sequence). The J segment lost 4 bases and the V segment lost 6 bases, leaving 7 bases of the junction unmatched. The CDR3 consists of 15 residues. CDR3 nucleotides: TGTGCCAGCAGCCTTAGCGGGGGGGCCCTAGAGACCCAGTACTTC. Translating it yields CASSLSGGALETQYF.

The V and J genes are TRBV4-1 and TRBJ1-1; no definite D call. The germline V and J ends were trimmed by 4 bases and 1 base, with 4 bases remaining between them. This CDR3 contains 12 residues. From germline, CDR1 is MGHRA and CDR2 YSYEKL. This CDR3 is CASSRGNTEAFF. In DNA form, the CDR3 reads TGCGCCAGCAGCCGAGGGAACACTGAAGCTTTCTTT.

This chain links TRBV9 with TRBJ1-6, with D tentatively TRBD1 (6 bases). V was cut by 1 base and J by 8 bases, with 16 bases left in between. The CDR3 runs 16 residues. CDR1 is SGDLS and CDR2 is YYNGEE in the germline V gene. The CDR3 loop reads CASSVTPLAGDSPLHF. Here the CDR3 DNA reads TGTGCCAGCAGCGTAACCCCCTTGGCAGGGGATTCACCCCTCCACTTT.

The rearrangement uses TRBV4-1 and TRBJ1-5; no clear D gene. This CDR3 spans 15 amino acids. CDR1 is MGHRA and CDR2 is YSYEKL in the germline V gene. Trimming took 0 bases from V and 3 from J, leaving 9 bases between them. The CDR3 reads CASSQESFSNQPQHF. In DNA, the CDR3 is TGCGCCAGCAGCCAAGAATCGTTTTCCAATCAGCCCCAGCATTTT.